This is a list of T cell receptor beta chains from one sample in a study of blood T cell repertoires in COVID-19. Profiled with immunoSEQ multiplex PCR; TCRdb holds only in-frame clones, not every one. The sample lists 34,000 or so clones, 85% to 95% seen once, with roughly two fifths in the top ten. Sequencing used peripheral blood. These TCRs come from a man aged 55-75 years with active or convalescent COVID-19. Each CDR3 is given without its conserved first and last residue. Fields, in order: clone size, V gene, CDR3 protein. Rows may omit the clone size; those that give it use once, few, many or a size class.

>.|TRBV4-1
ASSQANRGSNQPQH
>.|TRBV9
ASSVRTLRANYGYT
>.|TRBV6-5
ASSSRAPYEQY
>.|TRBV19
ASSPGTVPGAF
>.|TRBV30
AWSKRGEKLF
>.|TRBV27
ASSLFNQETQY
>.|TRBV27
ASSFVPLSGELF
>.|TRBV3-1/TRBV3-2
ASSQGRQGAYQF
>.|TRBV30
AWGTDRDQPQH
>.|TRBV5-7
ASSLDSSNYGYT
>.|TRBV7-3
ASSYITGGVTGELF
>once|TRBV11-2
ASSSTWTGGTEAF
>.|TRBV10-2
ASSGQNNEQF
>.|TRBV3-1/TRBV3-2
ASSLFPSGEGYGYT
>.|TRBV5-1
ASSLAGQASQPQH
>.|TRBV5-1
ASSTEGSYNSPLH
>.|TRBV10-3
AITPVLSSYNEQF
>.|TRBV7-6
ASSLGDRDNEQF
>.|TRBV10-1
ASSESGGYGYT
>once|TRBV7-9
ASSTSTPRQGKYEQY
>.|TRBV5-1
ASTKLAGPSTGNEQF
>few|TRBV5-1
ASSLWGQENQPQH
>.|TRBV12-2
ASRLAKLAGGHNEQF
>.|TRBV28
ASSSLDRSYYGYT
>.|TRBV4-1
ASSVGGTEAF
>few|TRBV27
ASSLLESPKQY
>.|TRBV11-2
ASSLATGSNYGYT
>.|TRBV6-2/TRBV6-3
ASSRLAGELF